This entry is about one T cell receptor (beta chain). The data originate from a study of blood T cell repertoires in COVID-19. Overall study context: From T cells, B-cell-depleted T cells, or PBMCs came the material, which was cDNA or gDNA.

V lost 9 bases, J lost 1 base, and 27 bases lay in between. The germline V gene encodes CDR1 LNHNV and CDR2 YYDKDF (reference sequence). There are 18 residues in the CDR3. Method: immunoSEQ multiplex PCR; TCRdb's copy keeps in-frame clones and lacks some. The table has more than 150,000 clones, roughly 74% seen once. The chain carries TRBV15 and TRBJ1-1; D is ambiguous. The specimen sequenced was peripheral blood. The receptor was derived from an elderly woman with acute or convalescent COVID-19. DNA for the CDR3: TGTGCCACACTCAGCAGTAGCGGGTGGACGGATAAGAACACTGAAGCTTTCTTT. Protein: CATLSSSGWTDKNTEAFF.